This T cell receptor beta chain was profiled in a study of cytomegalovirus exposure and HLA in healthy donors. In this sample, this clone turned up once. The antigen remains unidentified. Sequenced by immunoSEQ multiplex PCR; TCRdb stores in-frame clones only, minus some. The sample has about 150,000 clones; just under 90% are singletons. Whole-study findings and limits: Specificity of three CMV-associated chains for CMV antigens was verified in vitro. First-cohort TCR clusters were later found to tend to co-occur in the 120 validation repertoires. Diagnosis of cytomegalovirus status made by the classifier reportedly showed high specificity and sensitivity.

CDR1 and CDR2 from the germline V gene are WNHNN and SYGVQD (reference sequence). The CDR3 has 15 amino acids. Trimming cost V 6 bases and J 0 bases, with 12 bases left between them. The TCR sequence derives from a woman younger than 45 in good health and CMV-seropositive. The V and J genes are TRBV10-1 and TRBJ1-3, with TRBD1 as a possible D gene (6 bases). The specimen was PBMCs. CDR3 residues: CASSNTGRSGNTIYF. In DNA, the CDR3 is TGCGCCAGCAGCAACACAGGGCGCTCTGGAAACACCATATATTTT.